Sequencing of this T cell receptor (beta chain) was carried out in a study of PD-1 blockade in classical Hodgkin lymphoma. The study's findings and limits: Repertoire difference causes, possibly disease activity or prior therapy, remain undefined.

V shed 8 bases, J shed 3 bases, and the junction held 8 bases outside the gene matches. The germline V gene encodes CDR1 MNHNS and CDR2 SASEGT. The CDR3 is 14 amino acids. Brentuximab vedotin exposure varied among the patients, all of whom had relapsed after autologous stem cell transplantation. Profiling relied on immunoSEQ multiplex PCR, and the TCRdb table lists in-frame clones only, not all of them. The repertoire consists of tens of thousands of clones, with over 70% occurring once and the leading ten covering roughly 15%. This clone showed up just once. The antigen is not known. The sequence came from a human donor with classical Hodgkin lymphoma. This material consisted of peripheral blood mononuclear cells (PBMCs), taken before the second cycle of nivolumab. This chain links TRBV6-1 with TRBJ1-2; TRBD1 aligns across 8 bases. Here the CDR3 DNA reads TGTGCCAGCGAACTAGCACAGGGGGACTATGGCTACACCTTC. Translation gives CASELAQGDYGYTF.